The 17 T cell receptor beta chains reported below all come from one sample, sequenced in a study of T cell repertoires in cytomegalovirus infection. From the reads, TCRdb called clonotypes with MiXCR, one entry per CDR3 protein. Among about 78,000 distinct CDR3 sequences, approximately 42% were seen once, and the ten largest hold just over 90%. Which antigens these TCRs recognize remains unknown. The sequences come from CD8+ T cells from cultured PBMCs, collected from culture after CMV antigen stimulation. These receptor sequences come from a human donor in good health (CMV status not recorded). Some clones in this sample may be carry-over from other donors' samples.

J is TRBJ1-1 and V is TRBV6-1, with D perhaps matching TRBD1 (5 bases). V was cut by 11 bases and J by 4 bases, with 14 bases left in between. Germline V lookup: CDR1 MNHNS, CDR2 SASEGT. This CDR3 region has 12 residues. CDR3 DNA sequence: TGTGCCTCCCGGCAGGGAGGCACTGAAGCTTTCTTT. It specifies CASRQGGTEAFF.

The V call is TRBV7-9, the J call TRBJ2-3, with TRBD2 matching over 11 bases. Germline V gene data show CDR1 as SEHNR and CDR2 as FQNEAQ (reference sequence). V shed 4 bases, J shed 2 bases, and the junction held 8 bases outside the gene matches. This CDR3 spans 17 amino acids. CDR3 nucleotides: TGTGCCAGCAGCTCCACTAGCGGGGGCTATCACACAGATACGCAGTATTTT. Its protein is CASSSTSGGYHTDTQYF.

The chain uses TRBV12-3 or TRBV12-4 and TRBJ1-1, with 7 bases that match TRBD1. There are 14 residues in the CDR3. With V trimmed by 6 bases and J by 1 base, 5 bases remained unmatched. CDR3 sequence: CASRSRQGNTEAFF. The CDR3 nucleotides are TGTGCCAGCAGGTCCAGACAGGGGAACACTGAAGCTTTCTTT.

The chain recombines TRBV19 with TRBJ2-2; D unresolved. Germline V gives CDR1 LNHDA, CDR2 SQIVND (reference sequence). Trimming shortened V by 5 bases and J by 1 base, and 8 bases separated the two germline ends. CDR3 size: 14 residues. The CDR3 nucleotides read TGTGCCAGTAGTTCTTGGGAGAACACCGGGGAGCTGTTTTTT. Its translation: CASSSWENTGELFF.

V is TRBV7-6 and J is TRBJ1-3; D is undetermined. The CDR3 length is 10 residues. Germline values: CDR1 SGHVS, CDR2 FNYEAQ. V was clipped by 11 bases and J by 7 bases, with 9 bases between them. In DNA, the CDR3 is TGTGCCCTAAGAGAGAACACCATATATTTT. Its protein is CALRENTIYF.

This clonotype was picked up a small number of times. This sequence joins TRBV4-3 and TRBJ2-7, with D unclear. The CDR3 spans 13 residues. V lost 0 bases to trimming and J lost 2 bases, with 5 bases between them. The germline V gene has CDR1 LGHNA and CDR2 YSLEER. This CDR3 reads CASSQDRAYEQYF. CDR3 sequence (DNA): TGCGCCAGCAGCCAAGATAGGGCCTACGAGCAGTACTTC.

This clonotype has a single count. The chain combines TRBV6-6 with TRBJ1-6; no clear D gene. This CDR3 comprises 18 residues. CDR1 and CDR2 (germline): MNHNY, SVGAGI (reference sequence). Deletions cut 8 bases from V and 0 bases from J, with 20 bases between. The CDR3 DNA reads TGTGCCAGCTCAGCGGGAACGCCCCGGAGCTCCTATAATTCACCCCTCCACTTT. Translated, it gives CASSAGTPRSSYNSPLHF.

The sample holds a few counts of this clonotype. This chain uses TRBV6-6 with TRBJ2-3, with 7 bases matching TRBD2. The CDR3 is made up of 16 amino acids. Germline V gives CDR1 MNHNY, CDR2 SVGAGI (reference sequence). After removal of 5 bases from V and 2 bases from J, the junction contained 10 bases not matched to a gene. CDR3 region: CASSGRLASFTDTQYF. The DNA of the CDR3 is TGTGCCAGCAGTGGCCGACTAGCCTCTTTCACAGATACGCAGTATTTT.

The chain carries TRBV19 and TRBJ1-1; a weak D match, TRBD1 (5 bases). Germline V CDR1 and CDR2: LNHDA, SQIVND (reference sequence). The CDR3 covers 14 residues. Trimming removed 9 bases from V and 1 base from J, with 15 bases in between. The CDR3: CASTTGTENTEAFF. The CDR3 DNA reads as TGTGCCAGCACCACCGGGACGGAGAACACTGAAGCTTTCTTT.

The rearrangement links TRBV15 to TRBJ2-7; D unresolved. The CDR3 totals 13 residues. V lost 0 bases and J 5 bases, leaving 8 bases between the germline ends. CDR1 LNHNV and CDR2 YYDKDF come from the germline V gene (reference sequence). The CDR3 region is CATSRDRFDEQYF. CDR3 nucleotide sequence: TGTGCCACCAGCAGAGACAGGTTTGACGAGCAGTACTTC.

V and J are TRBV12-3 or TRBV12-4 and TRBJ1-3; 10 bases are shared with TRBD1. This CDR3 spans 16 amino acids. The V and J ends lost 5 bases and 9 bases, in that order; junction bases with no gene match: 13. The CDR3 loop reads CASSHAGTGEVGTIYF. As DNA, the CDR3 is TGTGCCAGCAGTCATGCCGGGACAGGGGAGGTAGGCACCATATATTTT.

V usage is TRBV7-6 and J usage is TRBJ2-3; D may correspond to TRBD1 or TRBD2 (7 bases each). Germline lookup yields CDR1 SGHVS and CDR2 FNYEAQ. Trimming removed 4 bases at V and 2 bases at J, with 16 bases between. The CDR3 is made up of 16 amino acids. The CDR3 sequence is CASSSRQGGDTDTQYF. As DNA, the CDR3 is TGTGCCAGCAGCTCACGACAGGGAGGGGACACAGATACGCAGTATTTT.

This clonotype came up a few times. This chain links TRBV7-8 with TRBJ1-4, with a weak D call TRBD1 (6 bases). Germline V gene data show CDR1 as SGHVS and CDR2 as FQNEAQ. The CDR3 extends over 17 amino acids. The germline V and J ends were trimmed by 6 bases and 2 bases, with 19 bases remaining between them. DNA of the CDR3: TGTGCCAGCAGTCAGACGTACAGGGATAGTACTAATGAAAAACTGTTTTTT. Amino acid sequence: CASSQTYRDSTNEKLFF.

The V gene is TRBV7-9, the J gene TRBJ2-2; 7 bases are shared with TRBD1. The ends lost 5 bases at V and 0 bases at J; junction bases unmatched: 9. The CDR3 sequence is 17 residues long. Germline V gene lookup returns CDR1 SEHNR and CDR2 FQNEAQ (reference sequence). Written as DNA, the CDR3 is TGTGCCAGCAGCAGAGGGACAGAGGTCGCGAACACCGGGGAGCTGTTTTTT. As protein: CASSRGTEVANTGELFF.

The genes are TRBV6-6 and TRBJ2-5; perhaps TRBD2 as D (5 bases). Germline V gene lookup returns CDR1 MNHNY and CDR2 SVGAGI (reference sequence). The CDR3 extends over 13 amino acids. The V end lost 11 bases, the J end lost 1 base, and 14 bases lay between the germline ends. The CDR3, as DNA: TGTGCCGCCAAGGACTTTCCCCAAGAGACCCAGTACTTC. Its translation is CAAKDFPQETQYF.

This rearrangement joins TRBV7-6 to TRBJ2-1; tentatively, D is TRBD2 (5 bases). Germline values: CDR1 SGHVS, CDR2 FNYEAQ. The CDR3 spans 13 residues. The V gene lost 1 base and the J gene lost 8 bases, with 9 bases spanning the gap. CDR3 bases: TGTGCCAGCAGCTTAGTTTTGAGGGATGAGCAGTTCTTC. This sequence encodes CASSLVLRDEQFF.

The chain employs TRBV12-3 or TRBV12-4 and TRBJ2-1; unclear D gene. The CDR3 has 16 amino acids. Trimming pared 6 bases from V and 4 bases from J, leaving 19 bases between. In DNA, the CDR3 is TGTGCCAGCAGCCTAGAAGGTGGGGAAAATTACAATGAGCAGTTCTTC. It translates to CASSLEGGENYNEQFF.